A single sample gave rise to the 27 T cell receptor beta chains below, sequenced in a study of CD8+CD57+ T cells in acquired aplastic anemia. Using genomic DNA as the template, TCR beta VDJ and CDR3 profiling was carried out. TCRdb re-derived calls from the reads in MiXCR, one entry per CDR3 protein. The sample holds 200,000 to 250,000 distinct CDR3 sequences; around 32% are singletons and the top ten take roughly 1.1%. The sequencing input was sorted CD4+, CD8+, or CD8+CD57+ T cells (not recorded which) from PBMCs. All receptors come from a human donor in good health, serving as a control.

The chain recombines TRBV15 with TRBJ1-2, with TRBD1 identical over 9 bases. Germline assignment: CDR1 LNHNV and CDR2 YYDKDF (reference sequence). J was trimmed by 6 bases and V by 1 base; bases with no gene match: 6. The CDR3 runs 15 residues. Written as DNA, the CDR3 is TGTGCCACCAGCAGAGGGACAGGGGTAATCAATGGCTACACCTTC. Its protein is CATSRGTGVINGYTF.

The V gene is TRBV11-2, the J gene TRBJ2-6, with a weak D call TRBD2 (5 bases). This CDR3 comprises 17 residues. Deletions cut 5 bases from V and 4 bases from J, with 18 bases between. Per the germline V gene, CDR1 is SGHAT and CDR2 is FQNNGV. CDR3 nucleotide sequence: TGTGCCAGCAGCCCACGGTTAAGGTGGGAGGGGGCCAACGTCCTGACTTTC. Its protein is CASSPRLRWEGANVLTF. Combining the CDR3 with reference TRBV11-2 and TRBJ2-6 gives the whole variable domain EAGVAQSPRYKIIEKRQSVAFWCNPISGHATLYWYQQILGQGPKLLIQFQNNGVVDDSQLPKDRFSAERLKGVDSTLKIQPAKLEDSAVYLCASSPRLRWEGANVLTFGAGSRLTVL.

J is TRBJ1-2 and V is TRBV6-1, with a tentative D call TRBD1 (5 bases). Trimming took off 6 bases at V and 8 bases at J, with 13 bases between the two ends. The CDR3 runs 12 residues. CDR1 is MNHNS, CDR2 SASEGT, per germline. Here the CDR3 DNA reads TGTGCCAGCAGGGGGCTAGATAGGGGCTACACCTTC. It is translated as CASRGLDRGYTF.

This clonotype was recorded at least ten times. This chain uses TRBV7-9 with TRBJ1-5; 7 positions agree with TRBD1. J lost 8 bases, V lost 5 bases, and 15 bases had no gene match. Germline lookup yields CDR1 SEHNR and CDR2 FQNEAQ (reference sequence). The CDR3 covers 16 residues. CDR3: CASSPGRGPSGKPQHF. In DNA, the CDR3 is TGTGCCAGCAGCCCCGGTAGGGGGCCGTCCGGGAAGCCCCAGCATTTT.

This clonotype has only a few counts. Given a much more abundant clone one base away, this may be a read error. Here the CDR3 omits its conserved ending phenylalanine or tryptophan, so a read error is the likely source. This chain uses TRBV4-1 with TRBJ1-2; D not certain. The CDR3 covers 15 residues. Germline CDR1 is MGHRA and CDR2 is YSYEKL. V shed 2 bases and J shed 0 bases, with 10 bases lying between them. The CDR3 here is CASSQPGPANYGYTL. Written as DNA, the CDR3 is TGCGCCAGCAGCCAACCTGGACCGGCTAACTATGGCTACACCCTC.

This clonotype was seen a few times. The chain joins TRBV2 to TRBJ2-7, with D perhaps TRBD1 (5 bases). Trimming shortened V by 3 bases and J by 3 bases, and 6 bases separated the two germline ends. Germline assignment: CDR1 SNHLY and CDR2 FYNNEI. This CDR3 has 12 amino acids. The chain's CDR3 is CASSDRVYEQYV. CDR3 nucleotides: TGTGCCAGCAGTGACAGGGTCTACGAGCAGTACGTC.

This clonotype was counted at least ten times. The CDR3 here is CASSLEGQYNSPLHF. DNA of the CDR3: TGTGCCAGCAGCTTAGAGGGGCAGTATAATTCACCCCTCCACTTT. The V gene is TRBV7-2, the J gene TRBJ1-6; TRBD1 is a possible D gene (5 bases). Trimming stripped 1 base from V and 4 bases from J, with 8 bases between. The CDR3 runs to 15 residues. CDR1 is SGHTA and CDR2 is FQGNSA in the germline V gene.

This clonotype was found many times. The V gene is TRBV5-1, the J gene TRBJ1-2; 9 bases agree with TRBD1. V trimming: 0 bases; J trimming: 4 bases; junction bases outside the gene matches: 13. This CDR3 spans 18 amino acids. Germline V gene data show CDR1 as SGHRS and CDR2 as YFSETQ. CDR3 in DNA: TGCGCCAGCAGCTTGGGAGGGACAGGGCGAAAGAAACCCTATGGCTACACCTTC. Translated, it gives CASSLGGTGRKKPYGYTF.

The J gene is TRBJ2-2, the V gene TRBV20-1; TRBD1 is a possible D gene (6 bases). The germline CDR1 and CDR2 sequences are DFQATT and SNEGSKA (reference sequence). The CDR3 runs 14 residues. V was pared by 2 bases and J by 5 bases, with 12 bases between. As DNA, the CDR3 is TGCAGTGCTAGAAAACAGGGTCTGACCGGGGAGCTGTTTTTT. It is translated as CSARKQGLTGELFF.

This clonotype has ten or more counts. CDR3 coding DNA: TGTGCCAGCAGTCAGTCGGGGGGGCGGACAGATACGCAGTATTTT. This encodes CASSQSGGRTDTQYF. The chain carries TRBV2 and TRBJ2-3; TRBD2 matches at 8 bases. CDR1 is SNHLY and CDR2 is FYNNEI in the germline V gene. The CDR3 loop spans 15 amino acids. V lost 5 bases to trimming and J lost 3 bases; unmatched junction nucleotides: 7.

This clonotype was found a few times. This chain links TRBV4-2 with TRBJ1-5; D is perhaps TRBD1 (6 bases). The CDR3 contains 16 residues. V was clipped by 3 bases and J by 5 bases, with 17 bases between them. Germline loops: CDR1 LGHNA, CDR2 YNFKEQ. The CDR3 is CASSHLQGWSHQPQHF. CDR3 nucleotide sequence: TGTGCCAGCAGCCACCTACAGGGATGGAGTCATCAGCCCCAGCATTTT.

This clonotype has ten or more counts. This rearrangement joins TRBV24-1 to TRBJ2-2; weak D call: TRBD2 (5 bases). Germline V gene data show CDR1 as KGHDR and CDR2 as SFDVKD. This CDR3 contains 15 residues. Trimming removed 5 bases from V and 5 bases from J, with 14 bases in between. CDR3 DNA sequence: TGTGCCACCAGTGGGAGCTTCCGGGGAACCGGGGAGCTGTTTTTT. Translating gives CATSGSFRGTGELFF.

At least ten counts were recorded for this clonotype. The rearrangement uses TRBV5-6 and TRBJ2-5, with D unresolved. Trimming cost V 6 bases and J 7 bases, with 16 bases left between them. Germline values: CDR1 SGHDT, CDR2 YYEEEE. This CDR3 is built from 13 residues. CDR3 amino acids: CASTIASFATQYF. In DNA form, the CDR3 reads TGTGCCAGCACCATCGCGTCGTTTGCGACCCAGTACTTC.

Concerning this clonotype itself: It may be a read error: a sequence one base away is much more abundant. The chain is built from TRBV25-1 and TRBJ2-5; D is uncertain. Germline V gene sequence: CDR1 MGHDK, CDR2 SYGVNS. The CDR3 has 15 amino acids. Trimming removed 6 bases at V and 5 bases at J, with 19 bases between. CDR3 DNA sequence: TGTGCCAGCAGCTGGCGCGAGTTAACCCTGGAGACCCAGTACTTC. Protein sequence: CASSWRELTLETQYF.

This clonotype was seen many times. This rearrangement joins TRBV4-1 to TRBJ1-2; D is unclear. This CDR3 has 15 amino acids. The V gene's germline CDR1 is MGHRA and CDR2 YSYEKL. The V and J ends lost 0 bases and 5 bases respectively, with 13 bases between them. CDR3 sequence: CASSQDRVGVYGYTF. For the CDR3, the DNA is TGCGCCAGCAGCCAAGATCGGGTCGGCGTATATGGCTACACCTTC.

On this clonotype itself: A read error is possible here, since a much larger clone lies one base away. The V call is TRBV20-1, the J call TRBJ1-6; tentatively, D is TRBD1 (5 bases). V was clipped by 0 bases and J by 9 bases, with 15 bases between them. Germline CDR1 and CDR2: DFQATT and SNEGSKA (reference sequence). The CDR3 consists of 15 residues. CDR3 protein: CSAREGAGGGSPLHF. CDR3 nucleotide sequence: TGCAGTGCTAGAGAAGGCGCGGGTGGGGGTTCACCCCTCCACTTT.

To note about this clonotype: This may be a read error, as it is one base from a much larger clone. The chain carries TRBV9 and TRBJ1-1; no reliable D call. Per the germline V gene, CDR1 is SGDLS and CDR2 is YYNGEE. This CDR3 is 15 amino acids long. The DNA for the CDR3 is TGTGCCAGCAGCGTAGTTGGGAAATCGAACACTGGAGCTTTCTTT. Translation gives CASSVVGKSNTGAFF.

This clonotype was counted only a few times. This sequence joins TRBV6-1 and TRBJ1-1, with 9 positions matching TRBD1. V lost 10 bases, J lost 3 bases, and 6 bases stayed unmatched. The CDR3 is 13 amino acids. Germline V gives CDR1 MNHNS, CDR2 SASEGT. The CDR3 sequence: CATETGGDTEAFF. The CDR3 region has the DNA TGTGCCACCGAGACAGGGGGGGACACTGAAGCTTTCTTT.

Points on this clonotype: Being one base from a much bigger clone, this may be a read error. The chain couples TRBV20-1 to TRBJ2-7, with TRBD1 matching 11 bases. Germline values: CDR1 DFQATT, CDR2 SNEGSKA (reference sequence). The CDR3 length is 14 residues. The CDR3 is CRAGGGTGGYEQYF. The CDR3 DNA reads TGCCGTGCTGGGGGCGGGACAGGGGGATACGAGCAGTACTTC.

The V and J genes are TRBV19 and TRBJ1-1; D possibly corresponds to TRBD1 (6 bases). The CDR3 contains 14 residues. Trimming took off 4 bases at V and 5 bases at J, with 14 bases between the two ends. In germline, CDR1 is LNHDA, CDR2 SQIVND (reference sequence). CDR3 DNA sequence: TGTGCCAGTAGTACAAACAGGGCTGGGACTGAAGCTTTCTTT. Amino acid sequence: CASSTNRAGTEAFF.

This chain uses TRBV2 with TRBJ1-1, with D perhaps matching TRBD1 (6 bases). The CDR3 is 15 amino acids. Germline values: CDR1 SNHLY, CDR2 FYNNEI. With 4 bases removed from V and 0 bases from J, the gap between germline ends came to 12 bases. The CDR3 DNA reads as TGTGCCAGCAGTGGGATGACAGGCTTGAACACTGAAGCTTTCTTT. Translating gives CASSGMTGLNTEAFF.

The chain has TRBV2 and TRBJ2-7, with D tentatively TRBD1 (6 bases). The germline gives CDR1 SNHLY, CDR2 FYNNEI. The CDR3 is 14 amino acids. CDR3 sequence (DNA): TGTGCTAGAGCAGGGGACCGGGCGGCCTACGAGCAGTACTTC. It specifies CARAGDRAAYEQYF.

The genes are TRBV5-6 and TRBJ1-3, with TRBD1 matching 8 bases. Germline-derived CDR1 and CDR2 are SGHDT and YYEEEE. V dropped 2 bases and J dropped 3; count of bases not matched to a gene: 7. This CDR3 region has 16 residues. CDR3 nucleotides: TGTGCCAGCAGCTTTATTTCAGGGGGCCTTGGAAACACCATATATTTT. This codes for CASSFISGGLGNTIYF.

To note about this clonotype: The germline gene is not matched at one end of the junction; a read error may be the cause. The genes are TRBV4-1 and TRBJ1-6; D unresolved. CDR3 size: 17 residues. CDR1 and CDR2 from the germline V gene are MGHRA and YSYEKL. The CDR3 bases are TGCGCCAGCAGACAAGACACCAGTCGCTCCTATAATTCACCCCCCCACTTT. It is translated as CASRQDTSRSYNSPPHF.

To note about this clonotype: Since a much larger clone is just one base distant, this may be a read error. The genes are TRBV20-1 and TRBJ2-5, with D hard to call. The CDR3 is 12 residues long. Germline loops: CDR1 DFQATT, CDR2 SNEGSKA (reference sequence). The CDR3 loop reads CSASGTQETQCF. CDR3 sequence (DNA): TGCAGTGCTAGCGGAACCCAAGAGACCCAGTGCTTC.

This clonotype was seen repeatedly, ten times or more. The chain joins TRBV2 to TRBJ1-1, with D perhaps matching TRBD1 (5 bases). There are 14 residues in the CDR3. CDR1 is SNHLY and CDR2 is FYNNEI in the germline V gene. V dropped 3 bases and J dropped 4 bases, with 12 bases sitting between them. CDR3 sequence: CASSEEGVVTEAFF. In DNA, the CDR3 is TGTGCCAGCAGTGAGGAAGGGGTGGTCACTGAAGCTTTCTTT.

The genes are TRBV14 and TRBJ2-3; 8 bases agree with TRBD2. J was trimmed by 0 bases and V by 6 bases; bases with no gene match: 5. The CDR3 runs to 15 residues. Germline assignment: CDR1 SGHDN and CDR2 FVKESK. The CDR3 DNA reads TGTGCCAGCAGACCCAGCGGGGGTAGCACAGATACGCAGTATTTT. It encodes CASRPSGGSTDTQYF.